The 8 T cell receptor beta chains reported below all come from one sample, sequenced in a study of blood T cell repertoires in COVID-19. This table comes from immunoSEQ multiplex PCR, and its TCRdb copy is limited to in-frame clones, with some not included. The data show some 240,000 clones, with roughly 87% seen just once and 4% to 5% held by the top ten. Sequenced material: peripheral blood. Source of these receptors: a woman aged 40 to 49 who had recovered from COVID-19.

The chain couples TRBV6-5 to TRBJ1-1; 7 positions agree with TRBD1. Germline CDR1 is MNHEY and CDR2 is SVGAGI. J gave up 5 bases and V 5 bases, and 11 bases lay outside the gene matches. CDR3 length: 15 residues. The CDR3 spells CASSTRGQGRTEAFF. The CDR3 DNA is TGTGCCAGCAGTACGAGGGGGCAGGGGAGAACTGAAGCTTTCTTT.

The chain uses TRBV6-6 and TRBJ2-1; D gene unclear. V was cut by 8 bases and J by 6 bases, with 11 bases left in between. The CDR3 loop spans 12 amino acids. Per germline, CDR1 MNHNY and CDR2 SVGAGI (reference sequence). The CDR3 nucleotides are TGTGCCAGCTCCCAAGCGAGCAATGAGCAGTTCTTC. Encoded protein: CASSQASNEQFF.

The chain uses TRBV30 and TRBJ2-3; D ambiguous. Germline V CDR1 and CDR2: GTSNPN, SVGIG (reference sequence). This CDR3 has 16 amino acids. V was cut by 4 bases and J by 0 bases, with 17 bases left in between. In DNA form, the CDR3 reads TGTGCCTGGAACGCCCTCGGCGGCCCTAGCACAGATACGCAGTATTTT. It codes for CAWNALGGPSTDTQYF.

The chain recombines TRBV19 with TRBJ2-3, with TRBD2 matching 10 bases. V gave up 6 bases and J gave up 2 bases; unmatched junction bases: 5. The CDR3 extends over 15 amino acids. The germline gives CDR1 LNHDA, CDR2 SQIVND (reference sequence). CDR3 bases: TGTGCCAGTAGCCTAGCGGGAGCGATCACAGATACGCAGTATTTT. It specifies CASSLAGAITDTQYF.

The chain combines TRBV7-9 with TRBJ2-7, with D tentatively TRBD2 (6 bases). V shed 5 bases and J shed 2 bases, with 13 bases lying between them. Germline CDR1 reads SEHNR; CDR2 reads FQNEAQ (reference sequence). The CDR3 consists of 14 residues. CDR3: CASSKGTGPYEQYF. CDR3 DNA sequence: TGTGCCAGCAGCAAAGGGACTGGACCCTACGAGCAGTACTTC.

The rearrangement joins TRBV5-5 to TRBJ1-4; D might be TRBD1 (5 bases). The CDR3 loop spans 13 amino acids. Trimming removed 6 bases from V and 7 bases from J, with 13 bases in between. Germline lookup yields CDR1 SGHKS and CDR2 YYEKEE (reference sequence). The CDR3 sequence: CASKGAGREKLFF. For the CDR3, the DNA is TGTGCCAGCAAAGGGGCAGGGCGTGAAAAACTGTTTTTT.

The rearrangement links TRBV18 to TRBJ1-2; possible D gene TRBD1, 5 bases. Per the germline V gene, CDR1 is KGHSH and CDR2 is LQKENI. The V and J ends lost 1 base and 8 bases respectively, with 11 bases between them. This CDR3 contains 13 residues. The DNA of the CDR3 is TGTGCCAGCTCACCACAGACAGAGCCGGGCTACACCTTC. It translates to CASSPQTEPGYTF.

V usage is TRBV6-2 or TRBV6-3 and J usage is TRBJ2-1; 7 nucleotides align to TRBD1. The CDR3 is 13 residues long. V lost 4 bases and J lost 8; bases outside the gene matches: 5. The germline CDR1 and CDR2 sequences are MNHEY and SVGEGT. The CDR3 sequence: CASSWTGGHEQFF. CDR3 coding DNA: TGTGCCAGCAGTTGGACAGGCGGTCATGAGCAGTTCTTC.